These T cell receptor beta chains were read from a single sample in a study of blood T cell repertoires in COVID-19. Libraries were prepared by immunoSEQ multiplex PCR; TCRdb keeps only in-frame clonotypes and omits some of them. The data show 350,000 to 450,000 clones, less than 85% seen once. Input material: peripheral blood. All receptors derive from a woman under 30 with acute or convalescent COVID-19. The CDR3 runs from the conserved cysteine through the conserved F or W. The order of the fields is D gene, J gene, clone size, V gene, CDR3 DNA, CDR3 protein. D genes are given only for firm matches. Some rows have no size entry. The others give once, few or many, or a class for an expanded clone.

d_gene: TRBD2; j_gene: TRBJ2-1; abundance: NA; v_gene: TRBV12-5; CDR3nt: TGTGCTAGTGGGGAAGACTGGTTCGGGGGGGCCGGGACTGAGCAGTTCTTC; CDR3aa: CASGEDWFGGAGTEQFF
d_gene: NA; j_gene: TRBJ2-3; abundance: NA; v_gene: TRBV30; CDR3nt: TGTGCCTGGAGTGTAGGAAGGGGCGATACGCAGTATTTT; CDR3aa: CAWSVGRGDTQYF
d_gene: NA; j_gene: TRBJ2-7; abundance: once; v_gene: TRBV28; CDR3nt: TGTGCCAGTGGGGACAAACGGGAGCAGTACTTC; CDR3aa: CASGDKREQYF
d_gene: NA; j_gene: TRBJ2-2; abundance: NA; v_gene: TRBV7-2; CDR3nt: TGTGCCAGCAGCTTAGCATTAGGCGGCACCGGGGAGCTGTTTTTT; CDR3aa: CASSLALGGTGELFF
d_gene: NA; j_gene: TRBJ1-5; abundance: once; v_gene: TRBV18; CDR3nt: TGTGCCAGCTCACGAGAGGGATTAAGCAATCAGCCCCAGCATTTT; CDR3aa: CASSREGLSNQPQHF
d_gene: TRBD1; j_gene: TRBJ2-3; abundance: NA; v_gene: TRBV5-1; CDR3nt: TGCGCCAGCAGCCTGGGACAGGGTAGCACAGATACGCAGTATTTT; CDR3aa: CASSLGQGSTDTQYF
d_gene: NA; j_gene: TRBJ2-7; abundance: NA; v_gene: TRBV3-1/TRBV3-2; CDR3nt: TGTGCCAGCAGCAATAACGCGGCGGGCGAGCAGTACTTC; CDR3aa: CASSNNAAGEQYF
d_gene: TRBD1; j_gene: TRBJ2-5; abundance: once; v_gene: TRBV7-8; CDR3nt: TGTGCCAGCAACTTTTACAGGGGCGGGGAGACCCAGTACTTC; CDR3aa: CASNFYRGGETQYF
d_gene: NA; j_gene: TRBJ2-7; abundance: few; v_gene: TRBV10-2; CDR3nt: TGCGCCAGCAGTGAACAGGTTACCTACGAGCAGTACTTC; CDR3aa: CASSEQVTYEQYF
d_gene: TRBD1; j_gene: TRBJ2-2; abundance: NA; v_gene: TRBV18; CDR3nt: TGTGCCAGCTCCCGGGACAGGGTCATCTCCGGGGAGCTGTTTTTT; CDR3aa: CASSRDRVISGELFF
d_gene: NA; j_gene: TRBJ1-2; abundance: NA; v_gene: TRBV6-1; CDR3nt: TGTGCCAGCAGTGACCAGGGTTATGGCTACACCTTC; CDR3aa: CASSDQGYGYTF
d_gene: TRBD1; j_gene: TRBJ1-5; abundance: NA; v_gene: TRBV10-3; CDR3nt: TGTGCCATCAGTACCGGGACAGGAGACCGGCCCCAGCATTTT; CDR3aa: CAISTGTGDRPQHF
d_gene: NA; j_gene: TRBJ1-2; abundance: once; v_gene: TRBV6-6; CDR3nt: TGTGCCAGCAGTTACTCGGGCAGGGAGGGAGGCTACACCTTC; CDR3aa: CASSYSGREGGYTF
d_gene: TRBD2; j_gene: TRBJ2-1; abundance: NA; v_gene: TRBV28; CDR3nt: TGTGCCAGCAGTTTTCTAGCGGGCACTTACAATGAGCAGTTCTTC; CDR3aa: CASSFLAGTYNEQFF
d_gene: TRBD1; j_gene: TRBJ2-1; abundance: NA; v_gene: TRBV18; CDR3nt: TGTGCCAGCTCACCTTTGGACAGGGGTAATGAGCAGTTCTTC; CDR3aa: CASSPLDRGNEQFF
d_gene: TRBD1; j_gene: TRBJ2-7; abundance: NA; v_gene: TRBV28; CDR3nt: TGTGCCAGCAGTTTCGGTGGGACAGTCTCCTACGAGCAGTACTTC; CDR3aa: CASSFGGTVSYEQYF
d_gene: NA; j_gene: TRBJ1-6; abundance: few; v_gene: TRBV6-5; CDR3nt: TGTGCCAGCAGTTACGACGGAGTAAATTCACCCCTCCACTTT; CDR3aa: CASSYDGVNSPLHF
d_gene: NA; j_gene: TRBJ2-7; abundance: NA; v_gene: TRBV5-1; CDR3nt: TGCGCCAGCAGCCGCCGCCGGGAGCACTACGAGCAGTACTTC; CDR3aa: CASSRRREHYEQYF
d_gene: TRBD2; j_gene: TRBJ2-7; abundance: NA; v_gene: TRBV6-2/TRBV6-3; CDR3nt: TGTGCCAGCAGCACACTAGCGGGGGGCCTCATCCTCTACGAGCAGTACTTC; CDR3aa: CASSTLAGGLILYEQYF
d_gene: TRBD1; j_gene: TRBJ2-7; abundance: NA; v_gene: TRBV28; CDR3nt: TGTGCCAGCAGCCTCCGGGACAGGAGCTCCTACGAGCAGTACTTC; CDR3aa: CASSLRDRSSYEQYF
d_gene: NA; j_gene: TRBJ2-7; abundance: NA; v_gene: TRBV28; CDR3nt: TGTGCCAGCAGCCCGGCAGGGGCTCACTACGAGCAGTACTTC; CDR3aa: CASSPAGAHYEQYF
d_gene: NA; j_gene: TRBJ2-7; abundance: NA; v_gene: TRBV21-1; CDR3nt: TGTGCCAGCACATCGCTAGCGTCCTTAATGGAGCAGTACTTC; CDR3aa: CASTSLASLMEQYF
d_gene: TRBD1; j_gene: TRBJ2-7; abundance: once; v_gene: TRBV15; CDR3nt: TGTGCCACCAGCAGATACGGGACAGACTACGAGCAGTACTTC; CDR3aa: CATSRYGTDYEQYF
d_gene: NA; j_gene: TRBJ2-7; abundance: NA; v_gene: TRBV7-2; CDR3nt: TGTGCCAGCAGTCTAAGGCGAGGTAGCGAGCAGTACTTC; CDR3aa: CASSLRRGSEQYF
d_gene: NA; j_gene: TRBJ1-6; abundance: once; v_gene: TRBV19; CDR3nt: TGTGCCAGTAGCCCAGGAACAGGCCCGGTTGGGGCCCTCCACTTT; CDR3aa: CASSPGTGPVGALHF
d_gene: NA; j_gene: TRBJ2-3; abundance: NA; v_gene: TRBV5-1; CDR3nt: TGCGCCAGCAGCTTCAGGGACACAGATACGCAGTATTTT; CDR3aa: CASSFRDTDTQYF
d_gene: NA; j_gene: TRBJ1-2; abundance: NA; v_gene: TRBV11-1; CDR3nt: TGTGCCAGCAGCCAGGGGACCTCCTATGGCTACACCTTC; CDR3aa: CASSQGTSYGYTF
d_gene: NA; j_gene: TRBJ1-1; abundance: NA; v_gene: TRBV27; CDR3nt: TGTGCCAGCAGTCCCCCAAGGGGGACTGAAGCTTTCTTT; CDR3aa: CASSPPRGTEAFF
d_gene: NA; j_gene: TRBJ2-7; abundance: few; v_gene: TRBV6-5; CDR3nt: TGTGCCACCGCTGGGCAGGAAGCTTTGTACGAGCAGTACTTC; CDR3aa: CATAGQEALYEQYF
d_gene: TRBD1; j_gene: TRBJ1-1; abundance: NA; v_gene: TRBV6-5; CDR3nt: TGTGCCAGCTTCTGGACAGGGGGCACTGAAGCTTTCTTT; CDR3aa: CASFWTGGTEAFF
d_gene: NA; j_gene: TRBJ1-5; abundance: NA; v_gene: TRBV6-5; CDR3nt: TGTGCCAGCAGTTACTCGCCGGGTAGCAATCAGCCCCAGCATTTT; CDR3aa: CASSYSPGSNQPQHF
d_gene: NA; j_gene: TRBJ1-2; abundance: NA; v_gene: TRBV21-1; CDR3nt: TGTGCCAGCAGCAAAGGCGGGGCGGGCAGGGATGGCTACACCTTC; CDR3aa: CASSKGGAGRDGYTF
d_gene: TRBD1; j_gene: TRBJ2-1; abundance: NA; v_gene: TRBV7-9; CDR3nt: TGTGCCAGCAGCCCTCTACAGGGGGCGAACAATGAGCAGTTCTTC; CDR3aa: CASSPLQGANNEQFF
d_gene: TRBD1; j_gene: TRBJ1-2; abundance: NA; v_gene: TRBV10-3; CDR3nt: TGTGCCATCAGCCCCCCTCTCGGACAGGGACGTTTGGACTATGGCTACACCTTC; CDR3aa: CAISPPLGQGRLDYGYTF
d_gene: NA; j_gene: TRBJ1-2; abundance: NA; v_gene: TRBV5-1; CDR3nt: TGCGCCAGCAGCTTGGTTTCAGGGGTCAAAGCTAACTATGGCTACACCTTC; CDR3aa: CASSLVSGVKANYGYTF
d_gene: TRBD1; j_gene: TRBJ1-3; abundance: NA; v_gene: TRBV4-2; CDR3nt: TGTGCCAGCAGCCAAGGTTGGACAGGGGAAAACACCATATATTTT; CDR3aa: CASSQGWTGENTIYF
d_gene: NA; j_gene: TRBJ1-2; abundance: NA; v_gene: TRBV6-5; CDR3nt: TGTGCCACTTCGGGGAAGGCTGGTGGCTACACCTTC; CDR3aa: CATSGKAGGYTF
d_gene: NA; j_gene: TRBJ2-7; abundance: NA; v_gene: TRBV29-1; CDR3nt: TGCAGCGTTGAAACCCCGGGAAAAGGCCCCGAGCAGTACTTC; CDR3aa: CSVETPGKGPEQYF
d_gene: NA; j_gene: TRBJ2-1; abundance: NA; v_gene: TRBV7-8; CDR3nt: TGTGCCAGCACTACGAGTCCCGGAGCCTACAATGAGCAGTTCTTC; CDR3aa: CASTTSPGAYNEQFF
d_gene: NA; j_gene: TRBJ1-1; abundance: NA; v_gene: TRBV7-3; CDR3nt: TGTGCCAGCAGCAGAGCGATCGGGAACACTGAAGCTTTCTTT; CDR3aa: CASSRAIGNTEAFF
d_gene: NA; j_gene: TRBJ2-7; abundance: few; v_gene: TRBV30; CDR3nt: TGTGCCTGGAGTGTACGGCAGGGATACGGCGAGCAGTACTTC; CDR3aa: CAWSVRQGYGEQYF
d_gene: NA; j_gene: TRBJ2-3; abundance: NA; v_gene: TRBV10-1; CDR3nt: TGCGCCAGCAGCCAAATAGCACGACTTGAAAGCACAGATACGCAGTATTTT; CDR3aa: CASSQIARLESTDTQYF
d_gene: NA; j_gene: TRBJ1-3; abundance: once; v_gene: TRBV7-3; CDR3nt: TGTGCCAGCAGGACCCGGGACACCTCCTCTGGAAACACCATATATTTT; CDR3aa: CASRTRDTSSGNTIYF
d_gene: TRBD1; j_gene: TRBJ2-7; abundance: NA; v_gene: TRBV6-2/TRBV6-3; CDR3nt: TGTGCCAGCAGCCGGACAGGGGGGTCCTACGAGCAGTACTTC; CDR3aa: CASSRTGGSYEQYF
d_gene: NA; j_gene: TRBJ1-6; abundance: NA; v_gene: TRBV11-1; CDR3nt: TGTGCCAGCAGCTTAAATGCCGGTGGAGGAACCCTCCACTTT; CDR3aa: CASSLNAGGGTLHF
d_gene: NA; j_gene: TRBJ2-5; abundance: NA; v_gene: TRBV25-1; CDR3nt: TGTGCCAGCAGTGACTGTTGCTACAGGGCCGAAGAGACCCAGTACTTC; CDR3aa: CASSDCCYRAEETQYF
d_gene: NA; j_gene: TRBJ2-2; abundance: NA; v_gene: TRBV3-1/TRBV3-2; CDR3nt: TGTGCCAGCAGCTCCCTACTTTCCACCGGGGAGCTGTTTTTT; CDR3aa: CASSSLLSTGELFF
d_gene: TRBD1; j_gene: TRBJ2-3; abundance: NA; v_gene: TRBV27; CDR3nt: TGTGCCAGCAGTGCAAGCGGGGACAGGGGGCGAACAGATACGCAGTATTTT; CDR3aa: CASSASGDRGRTDTQYF
d_gene: NA; j_gene: TRBJ2-7; abundance: NA; v_gene: TRBV2; CDR3nt: TGTGCCAGCAGTGAGGTGGAGAGCTCCTACGAGCAGTACTTC; CDR3aa: CASSEVESSYEQYF
d_gene: TRBD1; j_gene: TRBJ1-5; abundance: NA; v_gene: TRBV4-1; CDR3nt: TGCGCCAGCAGCCAGGGTTGGACAGGGGTGAATCAGCCCCAGCATTTT; CDR3aa: CASSQGWTGVNQPQHF
d_gene: TRBD1; j_gene: TRBJ1-1; abundance: NA; v_gene: TRBV5-6; CDR3nt: TGTGCCAGCAGCTTGGCAGGACAGGGTGAAGCTTTCTTT; CDR3aa: CASSLAGQGEAFF
d_gene: NA; j_gene: TRBJ1-6; abundance: NA; v_gene: TRBV27; CDR3nt: TGTGCCAGCAGTTTCCCGGCGGAGCTGGATTCACCCCTCCACTTT; CDR3aa: CASSFPAELDSPLHF
d_gene: NA; j_gene: TRBJ2-2; abundance: NA; v_gene: TRBV24-1; CDR3nt: TGTGCCACCCAACACACCACCGGGGAGCTGTTTTTT; CDR3aa: CATQHTTGELFF
d_gene: TRBD1; j_gene: TRBJ1-3; abundance: NA; v_gene: TRBV30; CDR3nt: TGTGCCTGGAGTACCAGGACAGGGGGGGCTGGAAACACCATATATTTT; CDR3aa: CAWSTRTGGAGNTIYF
d_gene: NA; j_gene: TRBJ1-1; abundance: NA; v_gene: TRBV4-2; CDR3nt: TGTGCCAGCAGCCAAGACAGGGAAATGAACACTGAAGCTTTCTTT; CDR3aa: CASSQDREMNTEAFF
d_gene: NA; j_gene: TRBJ1-5; abundance: NA; v_gene: TRBV5-8; CDR3nt: TGTGCCAGCAGCATCGGGGAAAGCGGCAATCAGCCCCAGCATTTT; CDR3aa: CASSIGESGNQPQHF
d_gene: TRBD2; j_gene: TRBJ2-2; abundance: NA; v_gene: TRBV6-5; CDR3nt: TGTGCCAGCAGGGGGGGGGAAGTGCACACCGGGGAGCTGTTTTTT; CDR3aa: CASRGGEVHTGELFF
d_gene: NA; j_gene: TRBJ1-4; abundance: NA; v_gene: TRBV2; CDR3nt: TGTGCCAGCAGTGAAGCCTACCATGAGAGGCCCAGTGAAAAACTGTTTTTT; CDR3aa: CASSEAYHERPSEKLFF
d_gene: TRBD2; j_gene: TRBJ2-1; abundance: once; v_gene: TRBV19; CDR3nt: TGTGCCAGTAGTAAGGGTAGCGGGGCATACAATGAGCAGTTCTTC; CDR3aa: CASSKGSGAYNEQFF
d_gene: TRBD2; j_gene: TRBJ2-4; abundance: NA; v_gene: TRBV9; CDR3nt: TGTGCCAGCAGCGTGGACTCGACTAGCGGAATTCAGTACTTC; CDR3aa: CASSVDSTSGIQYF